Listed here are 6 T cell receptor beta chains from one sample, sequenced in a study of T cell responses to AZD1222 COVID-19 vaccine. Repertoires were generated with immunoSEQ multiplex PCR, while TCRdb's copy carries only in-frame clones and drops some. The sample lists 150,000 to 200,000 clones; around 94% were seen once. The input for sequencing was peripheral blood, taken 28 days after the second AZD1222 dose. These receptors originate from an adult who received the AZD1222 COVID-19 vaccine.

The genes are TRBV28 and TRBJ1-5, with D hard to call. Germline V gene sequence: CDR1 MDHEN, CDR2 SYDVKM. The CDR3 extends over 17 amino acids. Trimming left V 3 bases short and J 0 bases short, with 15 bases between. CDR3 in amino acids: CASSFGVAGYSNQPQHF. The CDR3 bases are TGTGCCAGCAGTTTTGGGGTGGCAGGTTATAGCAATCAGCCCCAGCATTTT.

The rearrangement joins TRBV4-2 to TRBJ1-1; D is ambiguous. V was clipped by 1 base and J by 1 base, with 16 bases between them. The germline gives CDR1 LGHNA, CDR2 YNFKEQ. This CDR3 has 17 amino acids. The CDR3 bases are TGTGCCAGCAGCCAAGGGAGGTTGGAGGGAAGGAACACTGAAGCTTTCTTT. Its translation: CASSQGRLEGRNTEAFF.

The gene calls are TRBV24-1 and TRBJ1-2, with D maybe TRBD1 (6 bases). Germline V gene sequence: CDR1 KGHDR, CDR2 SFDVKD. This CDR3 is 13 amino acids long. Trimming removed 3 bases from V and 8 bases from J, with 12 bases in between. CDR3: CATSDGQWRGYTF. The DNA for the CDR3 is TGTGCCACCAGTGATGGACAGTGGAGGGGCTACACCTTC.

The genes are TRBV9 and TRBJ1-1; D gene unclear. The CDR3 length is 14 residues. Between the trimmed V and J ends, which lost 4 bases and 0 bases, there was a span of 10 bases. Germline V lookup: CDR1 SGDLS, CDR2 YYNGEE. The CDR3 is CASSPWAVNTEAFF. The CDR3 coding sequence is TGTGCCAGCAGCCCCTGGGCCGTGAACACTGAAGCTTTCTTT.

The J gene is TRBJ2-3, the V gene TRBV27; D unclear. The V and J ends lost 4 bases and 1 base respectively, with 6 bases between them. CDR1 and CDR2 (germline): MNHEY, SMNVEV (reference sequence). CDR3 size: 13 residues. CDR3 sequence (DNA): TGTGCCAGCAGTTACGCCCGCACAGATACGCAGTATTTT. Its translation is CASSYARTDTQYF.

The J gene is TRBJ2-1, the V gene TRBV10-3; 8 bases line up with TRBD2. Germline V gives CDR1 ENHRY, CDR2 SYGVKD. J was trimmed by 1 base and V by 0 bases; bases with no gene match: 2. CDR3 size: 16 residues. The CDR3 DNA is TGTGCCATCAGTGAGTCTGGGACTAGGTCCTACAATGAGCAGTTCTTC. It is translated as CAISESGTRSYNEQFF.